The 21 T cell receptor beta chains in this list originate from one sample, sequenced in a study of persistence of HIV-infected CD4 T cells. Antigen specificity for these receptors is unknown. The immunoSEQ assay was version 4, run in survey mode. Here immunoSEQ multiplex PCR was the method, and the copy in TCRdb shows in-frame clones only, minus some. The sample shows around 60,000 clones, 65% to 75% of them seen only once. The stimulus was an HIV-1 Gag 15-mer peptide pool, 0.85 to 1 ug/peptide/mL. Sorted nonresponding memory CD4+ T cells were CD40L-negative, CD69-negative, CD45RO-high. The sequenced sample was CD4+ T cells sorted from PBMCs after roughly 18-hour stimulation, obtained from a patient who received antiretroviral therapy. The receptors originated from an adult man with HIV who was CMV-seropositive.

CDR3 region: CASSPASGVYEKLFF. The CDR3 region has the DNA TGTGCCAGCAGCCCCGCGTCAGGGGTATATGAAAAACTGTTTTTT. The rearrangement joins TRBV14 to TRBJ1-4; TRBD1 is a possible D gene (6 bases). The V end lost 4 bases, the J end lost 6 bases, and 15 bases lay between the germline ends. The length of the CDR3 is 15 residues. CDR1 is SGHDN and CDR2 is FVKESK in the germline V gene.

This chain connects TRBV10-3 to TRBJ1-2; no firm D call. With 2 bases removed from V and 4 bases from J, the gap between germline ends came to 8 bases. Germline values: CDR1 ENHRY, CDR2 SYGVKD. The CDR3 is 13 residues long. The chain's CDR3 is CAISEVKGYGYTF. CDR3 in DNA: TGTGCCATCAGTGAGGTAAAGGGCTATGGCTACACCTTC.

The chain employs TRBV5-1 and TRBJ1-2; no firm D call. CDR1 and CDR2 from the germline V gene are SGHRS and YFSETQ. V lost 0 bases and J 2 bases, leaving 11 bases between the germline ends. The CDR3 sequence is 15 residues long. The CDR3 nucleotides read TGCGCCAGCAGCTTGGGACGGGGAGGGAACTATGGCTACACCTTC. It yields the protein CASSLGRGGNYGYTF.

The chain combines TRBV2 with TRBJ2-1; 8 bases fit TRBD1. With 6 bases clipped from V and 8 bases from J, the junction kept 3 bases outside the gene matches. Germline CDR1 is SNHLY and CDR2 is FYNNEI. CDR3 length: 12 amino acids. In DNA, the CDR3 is TGTGCCAGCAGAAACAGGGGGGATGAGCAGTTCTTC. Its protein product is CASRNRGDEQFF.

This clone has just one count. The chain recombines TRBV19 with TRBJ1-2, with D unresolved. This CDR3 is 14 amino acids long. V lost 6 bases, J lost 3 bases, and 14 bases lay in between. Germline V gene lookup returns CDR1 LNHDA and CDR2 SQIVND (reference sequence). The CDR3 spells CASRGWSEDYGYTF. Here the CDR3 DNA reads TGTGCCAGTAGAGGCTGGAGCGAGGACTATGGCTACACCTTC.

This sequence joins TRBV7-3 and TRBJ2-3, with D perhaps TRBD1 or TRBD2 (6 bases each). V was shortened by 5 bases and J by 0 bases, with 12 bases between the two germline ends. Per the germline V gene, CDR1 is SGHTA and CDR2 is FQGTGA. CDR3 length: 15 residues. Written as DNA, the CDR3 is TGTGCCAGCAGCCTTCGGGGGCGTAGCACAGATACGCAGTATTTT. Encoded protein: CASSLRGRSTDTQYF.

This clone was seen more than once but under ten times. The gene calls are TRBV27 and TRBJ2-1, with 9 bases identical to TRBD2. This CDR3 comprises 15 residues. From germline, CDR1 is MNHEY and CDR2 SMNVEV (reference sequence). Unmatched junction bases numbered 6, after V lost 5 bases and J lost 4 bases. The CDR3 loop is CASSPHSGGYNEQFF. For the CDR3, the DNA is TGTGCCAGCAGTCCCCATAGCGGGGGATACAATGAGCAGTTCTTC.

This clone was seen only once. The CDR3, as DNA: TGCAGCGTGACCACAGGGCTACGTTCCTACGAGCAGTACTTC. Translating gives CSVTTGLRSYEQYF. The chain carries TRBV29-1 and TRBJ2-7, with D possibly matching TRBD1 (6 bases). Germline V CDR1 and CDR2: SQVTM, ANQGSEA. The CDR3 has 14 amino acids. V was shortened by 6 bases and J by 1 base, with 16 bases between the two germline ends.

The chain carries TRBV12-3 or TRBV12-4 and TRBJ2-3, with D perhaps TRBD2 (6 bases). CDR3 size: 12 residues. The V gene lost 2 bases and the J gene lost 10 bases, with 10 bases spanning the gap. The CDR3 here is CASSLPLAPQYF. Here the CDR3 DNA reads TGTGCCAGCAGTTTACCGCTAGCGCCGCAGTATTTT.

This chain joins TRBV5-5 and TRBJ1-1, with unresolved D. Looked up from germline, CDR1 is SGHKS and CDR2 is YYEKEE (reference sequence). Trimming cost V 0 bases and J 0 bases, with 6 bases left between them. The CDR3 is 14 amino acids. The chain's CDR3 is CASSLGTMNTEAFF. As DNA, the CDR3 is TGTGCCAGCAGCTTGGGAACGATGAACACTGAAGCTTTCTTT.

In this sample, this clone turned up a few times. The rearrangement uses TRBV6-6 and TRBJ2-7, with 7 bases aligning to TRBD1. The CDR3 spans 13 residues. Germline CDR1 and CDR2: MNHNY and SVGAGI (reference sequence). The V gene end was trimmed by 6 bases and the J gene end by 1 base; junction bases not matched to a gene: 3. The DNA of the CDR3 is TGTGCCAGCAGCCGGGACAGATCCTACGAGCAGTACTTC. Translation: CASSRDRSYEQYF.

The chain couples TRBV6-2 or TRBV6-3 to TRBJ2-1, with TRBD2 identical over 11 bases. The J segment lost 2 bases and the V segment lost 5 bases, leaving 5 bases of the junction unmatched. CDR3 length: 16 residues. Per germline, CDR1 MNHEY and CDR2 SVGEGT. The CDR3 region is CASSPPTSGAYNEQFF. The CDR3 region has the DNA TGTGCCAGCAGTCCGCCGACTAGCGGGGCCTACAATGAGCAGTTCTTC.

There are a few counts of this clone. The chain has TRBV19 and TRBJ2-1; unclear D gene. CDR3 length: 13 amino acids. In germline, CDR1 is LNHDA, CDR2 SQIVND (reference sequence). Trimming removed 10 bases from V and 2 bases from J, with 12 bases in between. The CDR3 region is CATTGYPYNEQFF. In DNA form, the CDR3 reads TGTGCCACAACGGGTTACCCCTACAATGAGCAGTTCTTC. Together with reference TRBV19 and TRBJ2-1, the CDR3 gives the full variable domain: DGGITQSPKYLFRKEGQNVTLSCEQNLNHDAMYWYRQDPGQGLRLIYYSQIVNDFQKGDIAEGYSVSREKKESFPLTVTSAQKNPTAFYLCATTGYPYNEQFFGPGTRLTVL.

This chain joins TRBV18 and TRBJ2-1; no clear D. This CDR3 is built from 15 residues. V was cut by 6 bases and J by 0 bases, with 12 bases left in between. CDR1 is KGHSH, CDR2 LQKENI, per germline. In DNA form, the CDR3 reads TGTGCCAGCTCCGTTGGAAGCAGCTCCTACAATGAGCAGTTCTTC. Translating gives CASSVGSSSYNEQFF.

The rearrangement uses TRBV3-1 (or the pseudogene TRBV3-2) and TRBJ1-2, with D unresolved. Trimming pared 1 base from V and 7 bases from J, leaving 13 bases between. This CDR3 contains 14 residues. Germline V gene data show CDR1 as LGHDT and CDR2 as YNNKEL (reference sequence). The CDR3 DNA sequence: TGTGCCAGCAGCCAAGGCGCAGAGCGAGGTGGCTACACCTTC. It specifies CASSQGAERGGYTF.

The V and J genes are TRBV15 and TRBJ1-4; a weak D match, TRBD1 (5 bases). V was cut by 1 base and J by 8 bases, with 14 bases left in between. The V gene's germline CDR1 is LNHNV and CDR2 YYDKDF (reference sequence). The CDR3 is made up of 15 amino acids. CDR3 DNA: TGTGCCACCAGCAGAGGGGGCCAGGGAGAGGAAAAACTGTTTTTT. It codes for CATSRGGQGEEKLFF.

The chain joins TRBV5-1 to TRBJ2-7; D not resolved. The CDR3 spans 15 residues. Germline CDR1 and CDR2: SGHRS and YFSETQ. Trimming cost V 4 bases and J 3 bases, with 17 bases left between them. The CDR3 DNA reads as TGCGCCAGCAGCCCCTCTGTAGGCAGCTACTACGAGCAGTACTTC. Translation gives CASSPSVGSYYEQYF.

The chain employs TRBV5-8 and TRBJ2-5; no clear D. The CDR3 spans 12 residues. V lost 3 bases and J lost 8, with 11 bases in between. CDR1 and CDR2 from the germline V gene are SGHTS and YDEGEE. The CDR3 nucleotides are TGTGCCAGCAGCTCCTCATTGTTTACCCAGTACTTC. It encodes CASSSSLFTQYF.

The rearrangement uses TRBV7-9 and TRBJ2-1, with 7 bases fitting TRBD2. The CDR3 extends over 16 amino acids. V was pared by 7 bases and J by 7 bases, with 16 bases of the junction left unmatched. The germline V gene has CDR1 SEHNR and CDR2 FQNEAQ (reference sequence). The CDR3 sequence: CASTLPSGLVVNEQFF. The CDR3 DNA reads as TGTGCCAGCACCCTTCCTTCCGGACTAGTCGTTAATGAGCAGTTCTTC.

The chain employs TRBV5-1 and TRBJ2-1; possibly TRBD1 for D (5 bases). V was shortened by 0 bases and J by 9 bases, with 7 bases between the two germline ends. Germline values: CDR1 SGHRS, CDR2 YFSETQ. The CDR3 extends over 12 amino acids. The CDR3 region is CASSLAGSEQFF. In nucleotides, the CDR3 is TGCGCCAGCAGCTTGGCAGGGTCTGAGCAGTTCTTC.

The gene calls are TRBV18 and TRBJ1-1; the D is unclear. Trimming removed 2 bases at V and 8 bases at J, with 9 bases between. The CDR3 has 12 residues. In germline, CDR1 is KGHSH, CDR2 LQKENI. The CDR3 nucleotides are TGTGCCAGCTCACCATCTGGGAAAGAAGCTTTCTTT. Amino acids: CASSPSGKEAFF.